The entry below describes one TCR beta chain. Its antigen is not identified. This record belongs to a study of neoadjuvant nivolumab and ipilimumab in lung cancer. Here immunoSEQ multiplex PCR was the method, and the copy in TCRdb shows in-frame clones only, minus some. The sample has some 8,000 clones, roughly 83% seen once; the top ten hold about 6.2%. Overall study results and limits: From pretherapy to surgery, tumor richness and clonality rose with dual therapy. Blood richness before therapy tracked richness in tumors resected after neoadjuvant therapy.

The TCR was taken from an adult with non-small cell lung cancer. The specimen comprised adjacent normal lung tissue, sampled after neoadjuvant nivolumab, alone or with ipilimumab, at or shortly before surgery.

As DNA, the CDR3 is TGTGCCTGGAGTCCCCTAGCGAGAAACACCATATATTTT. It codes for CAWSPLARNTIYF. This chain uses TRBV30 with TRBJ1-3, with D unclear. The CDR3 is made up of 13 amino acids. Germline assignment: CDR1 GTSNPN and CDR2 SVGIG (reference sequence). The ends were cut back, 2 bases at V and 5 bases at J, with 10 bases in the middle. The whole variable domain, filled in from reference TRBV30 and TRBJ1-3, reads SQTIHQWPATLVQPVGSPLSLECTVEGTSNPNLYWYRQAAGRGLQLLFYSVGIGQISSEVPQNLSASRPQDRQFILSSKKLLLSDSGFYLCAWSPLARNTIYFGEGSWLTVV.